A selection of T cell receptor beta chains follows, all from one sample in a study of regulatory T cells in long-lasting Graves disease. Via MiXCR, TCRdb re-called the multiplex PCR reads, giving one row per CDR3 protein. The table has 350,000 to 450,000 distinct CDR3 sequences, 20% seen once. Sequencing was performed on peripheral blood mononuclear cells (PBMCs), taken when the disease was refractory, from a patient treated with antithyroid drugs. These receptors all come from a female donor with Graves disease. Both conserved end residues are part of each CDR3. Size is stated for part of the rows, as once, few or many counts, or as a class when the clone is expanded.

abundance	j_gene	v_gene	CDR3aa
.	TRBJ2-1	TRBV7-9	CASSAAPGLAGGPGQFF
many	TRBJ1-1	TRBV3-1	CASSDRVRSEAFF
many	TRBJ2-5	TRBV27	CASSPGQGLQETQYF
few	TRBJ1-3	TRBV11-2	CASSLDFWEAGDTIYF
few	TRBJ2-2	TRBV20-1	CSATLSTGGYTGELFF
few	TRBJ2-7	TRBV12-3/TRBV12-4	CASSFRGGSTYEQYF
.	TRBJ1-1	TRBV7-2	CASSERQGTEAFF
few	TRBJ1-1	TRBV6-5	CTSSSAGSVNTEAFF
many	TRBJ1-5	TRBV3-1	CASSPSYSNQPQHF
few	TRBJ2-2	TRBV6-1	CASSSSGVNTGELFF
few	TRBJ1-5	TRBV19	CASSIVGGNQPQHF
.	TRBJ1-2	TRBV14	CASSQEPTNYGYTF
.	TRBJ1-6	TRBV19	CASSITPGTGNNSPLHF
.	TRBJ2-7	TRBV7-2	CASSLGWAGSSEQYF
.	TRBJ1-3	TRBV7-2	CASSLAKGYTIYF
many	TRBJ2-7	TRBV7-9	CASSEGDSTYEQYF
.	TRBJ1-6	TRBV10-3	CAISESGPRRGSSPLHF
many	TRBJ2-5	TRBV7-2	CASSPRWGGQETQYF
many	TRBJ1-2	TRBV30	CAWSLDTNYGYTF
.	TRBJ2-1	TRBV12-3/TRBV12-4	CASSLALGAGGYNEQFF
.	TRBJ2-7	TRBV20-1	CSASGRGRARDEQYF
.	TRBJ1-3	TRBV6-1	CASSPGLPRFSGNTIYF
few	TRBJ2-4	TRBV29-1	CSVELQGTAKNIQYF
.	TRBJ2-2	TRBV6-2/TRBV6-3	CASSYTIGELFF
many	TRBJ2-7	TRBV12-3/TRBV12-4	CASSFGTGRYEQYF
.	TRBJ2-5	TRBV24-1	CATSDLRQGAGETQYF
many	TRBJ2-7	TRBV2	CASSEAWGLAGEREQYF
.	TRBJ1-5	TRBV6-1	CASSEAPRGQFNQPQHF
.	TRBJ1-5	TRBV19	CASSIVGNQPQHF
.	TRBJ1-4	TRBV5-6	CASSSGSNEKLFF
.	TRBJ1-5	TRBV10-3	CAISDYGGDQPQHF
many	TRBJ1-1	TRBV7-2	CASSPGTGEMNTEAFF
many	TRBJ2-2	TRBV11-3	CASSLSGYTGELFF
few	TRBJ1-2	TRBV12-3/TRBV12-4	CASSVRRGLYGYTF
many	TRBJ2-5	TRBV3-1	CASSPSLPAGKTQYF
.	TRBJ2-4	TRBV7-2	CASSPRPPNIQYF
.	TRBJ2-7	TRBV5-1	CASSLSGKVNEQYF
many	TRBJ1-2	TRBV12-3/TRBV12-4	CASSPGPTYGYTF
many	TRBJ2-2	TRBV11-2	CASSRLGLAGGTGELFF
many	TRBJ2-3	TRBV11-2	CASSPTGLSTDTQYF
.	TRBJ2-4	TRBV6-1	CASTTNSGSFAKNIQYF
few	TRBJ1-1	TRBV12-3/TRBV12-4	CATRTGANTEAFF
few	TRBJ2-7	TRBV6-1	CASRTRQAYVYEQYF
many	TRBJ1-6	TRBV28	CASSPNQDPGDSPLHF